This entry features one T cell receptor beta chain sequence. The V gene lost 0 bases and the J gene lost 4 bases, with 12 bases spanning the gap. This CDR3 comprises 15 residues. Germline V gene data show CDR1 as MNHEY and CDR2 as SVGAGI. In the original analysis: Scientists estimated how many nucleated cells there were by amplifying reference gene primers. Profiling relied on immunoSEQ multiplex PCR, and the TCRdb table lists in-frame clones only, not all of them. V and J calls and clone size are given by that table; D and trimming were obtained from the DNA. The table shows 160,000 or so clones, with around 81% occurring only once. The data originate from a study of blood T cell repertoires in COVID-19.

The chain recombines TRBV6-5 with TRBJ2-5; D call uncertain. The sample taken for sequencing was peripheral blood. The TCR comes from a man aged 70-80 years who had recovered from COVID-19. For the CDR3, the DNA is TGTGCCAGCAGTTACTCATCTTCTTCGGGAGAGACCCAGTACTTC. This codes for CASSYSSSSGETQYF.